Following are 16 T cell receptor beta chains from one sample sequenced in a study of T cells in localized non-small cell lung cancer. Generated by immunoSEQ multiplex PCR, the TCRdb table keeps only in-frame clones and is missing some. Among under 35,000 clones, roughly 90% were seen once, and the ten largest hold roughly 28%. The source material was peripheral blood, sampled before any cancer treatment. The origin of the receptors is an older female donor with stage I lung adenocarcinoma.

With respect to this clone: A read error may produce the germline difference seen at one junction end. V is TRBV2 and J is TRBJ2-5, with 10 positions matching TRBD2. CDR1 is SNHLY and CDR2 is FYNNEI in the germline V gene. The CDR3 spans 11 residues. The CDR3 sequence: CASSQLAGANF. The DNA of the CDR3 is TGTGCCAGCAGTCAGCTAGCGGGGGCCAACTTC.

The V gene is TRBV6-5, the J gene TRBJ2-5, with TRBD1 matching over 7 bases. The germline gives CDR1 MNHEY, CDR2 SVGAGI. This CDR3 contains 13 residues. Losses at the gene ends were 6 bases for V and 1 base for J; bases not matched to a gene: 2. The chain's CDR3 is CASRPGGQETQYF. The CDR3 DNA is TGTGCCAGCAGGCCAGGGGGCCAAGAGACCCAGTACTTC.

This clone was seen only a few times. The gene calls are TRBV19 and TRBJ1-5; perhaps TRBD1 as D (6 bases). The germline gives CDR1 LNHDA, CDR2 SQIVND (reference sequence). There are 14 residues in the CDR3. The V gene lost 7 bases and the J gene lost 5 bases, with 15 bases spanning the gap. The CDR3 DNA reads TGTGCCAGTAAAACGGGGACAACCGATCAGCCCCAGCATTTT. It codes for CASKTGTTDQPQHF.

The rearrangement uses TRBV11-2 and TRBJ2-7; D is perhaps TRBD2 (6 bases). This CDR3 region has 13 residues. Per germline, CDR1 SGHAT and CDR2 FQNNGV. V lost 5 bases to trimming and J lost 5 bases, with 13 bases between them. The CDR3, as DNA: TGTGCCAGCAGCCGGGACTGGGGGGACGAGCAGTACTTC. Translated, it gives CASSRDWGDEQYF.

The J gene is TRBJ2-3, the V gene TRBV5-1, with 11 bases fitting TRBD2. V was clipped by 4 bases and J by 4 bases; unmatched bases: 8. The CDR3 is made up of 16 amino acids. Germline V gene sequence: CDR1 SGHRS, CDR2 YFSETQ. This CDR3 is CASSPFSGRVPDTQYF. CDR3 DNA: TGCGCCAGCAGCCCGTTTAGCGGGAGGGTACCAGATACGCAGTATTTT.

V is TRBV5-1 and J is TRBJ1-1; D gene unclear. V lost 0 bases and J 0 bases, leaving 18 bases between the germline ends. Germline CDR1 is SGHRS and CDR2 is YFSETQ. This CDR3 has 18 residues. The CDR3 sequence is CASSLVGPGGFLNTEAFF. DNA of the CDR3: TGCGCCAGCAGCTTGGTAGGGCCCGGCGGGTTTCTGAACACTGAAGCTTTCTTT.

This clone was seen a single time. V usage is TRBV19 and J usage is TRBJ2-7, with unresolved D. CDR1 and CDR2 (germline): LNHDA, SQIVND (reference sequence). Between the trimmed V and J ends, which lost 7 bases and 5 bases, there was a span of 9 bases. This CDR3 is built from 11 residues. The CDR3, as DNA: TGTGCCAGTAAAAAAGGGAACGAGCAGTACTTC. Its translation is CASKKGNEQYF.

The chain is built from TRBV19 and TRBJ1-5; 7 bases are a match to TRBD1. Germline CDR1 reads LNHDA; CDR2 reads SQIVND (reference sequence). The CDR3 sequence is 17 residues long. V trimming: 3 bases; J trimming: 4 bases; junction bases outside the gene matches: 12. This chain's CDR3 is CASSIRAQGGTNQPQHF. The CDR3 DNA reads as TGTGCCAGTAGTATTAGGGCCCAGGGGGGTACTAATCAGCCCCAGCATTTT.

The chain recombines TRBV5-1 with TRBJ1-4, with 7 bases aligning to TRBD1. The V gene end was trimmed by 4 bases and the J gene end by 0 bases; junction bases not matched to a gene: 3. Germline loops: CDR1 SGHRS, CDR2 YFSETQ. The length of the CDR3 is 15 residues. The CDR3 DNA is TGCGCCAGCAGCATGGGGACAGCAACTAATGAAAAACTGTTTTTT. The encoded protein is CASSMGTATNEKLFF.

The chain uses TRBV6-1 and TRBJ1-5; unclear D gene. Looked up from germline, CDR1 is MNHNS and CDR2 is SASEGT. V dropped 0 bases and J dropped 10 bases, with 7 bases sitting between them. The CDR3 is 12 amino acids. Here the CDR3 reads CASSEARRPQHF. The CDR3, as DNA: TGTGCCAGCAGTGAAGCCCGACGACCCCAGCATTTT.

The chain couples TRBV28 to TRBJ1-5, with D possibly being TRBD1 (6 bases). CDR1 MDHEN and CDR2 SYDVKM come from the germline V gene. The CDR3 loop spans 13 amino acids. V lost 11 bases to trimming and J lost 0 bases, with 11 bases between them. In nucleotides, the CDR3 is TGTGCCGGGGGGGCCTATAGCAATCAGCCCCAGCATTTT. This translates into CAGGAYSNQPQHF.

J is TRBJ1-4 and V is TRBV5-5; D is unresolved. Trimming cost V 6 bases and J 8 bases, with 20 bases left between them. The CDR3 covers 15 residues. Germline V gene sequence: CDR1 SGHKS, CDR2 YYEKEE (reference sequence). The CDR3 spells CASTAYGLIEEKLFF. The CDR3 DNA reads TGTGCCAGCACCGCTTATGGGCTGATAGAAGAAAAACTGTTTTTT.

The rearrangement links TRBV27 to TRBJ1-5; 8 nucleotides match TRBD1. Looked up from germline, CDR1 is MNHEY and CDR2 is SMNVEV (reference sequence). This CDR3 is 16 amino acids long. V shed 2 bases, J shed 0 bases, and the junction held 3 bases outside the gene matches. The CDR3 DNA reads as TGTGCCAGCAGTTTACAGGGGGCTTATAGCAATCAGCCCCAGCATTTT. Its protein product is CASSLQGAYSNQPQHF.

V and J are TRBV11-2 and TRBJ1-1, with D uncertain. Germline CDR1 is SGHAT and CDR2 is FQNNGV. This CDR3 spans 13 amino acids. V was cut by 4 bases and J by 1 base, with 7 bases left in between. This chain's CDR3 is CASSYGRNTEAFF. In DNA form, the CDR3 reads TGTGCCAGCAGCTACGGGAGGAACACTGAAGCTTTCTTT. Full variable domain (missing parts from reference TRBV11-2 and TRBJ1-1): EAGVAQSPRYKIIEKRQSVAFWCNPISGHATLYWYQQILGQGPKLLIQFQNNGVVDDSQLPKDRFSAERLKGVDSTLKIQPAKLEDSAVYLCASSYGRNTEAFFGQGTRLTVV.

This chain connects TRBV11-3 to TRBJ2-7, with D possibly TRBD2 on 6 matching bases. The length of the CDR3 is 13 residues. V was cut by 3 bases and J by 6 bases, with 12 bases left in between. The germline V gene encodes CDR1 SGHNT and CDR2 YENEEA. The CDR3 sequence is CASSLEGGREQYF. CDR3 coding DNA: TGTGCCAGCAGCTTGGAGGGAGGCCGCGAGCAGTACTTC.

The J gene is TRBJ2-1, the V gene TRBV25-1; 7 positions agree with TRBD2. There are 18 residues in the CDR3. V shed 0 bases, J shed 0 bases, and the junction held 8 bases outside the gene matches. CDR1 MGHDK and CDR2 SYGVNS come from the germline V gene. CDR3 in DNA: TGTGCCAGCAGTGAATATCCCGGGGGGAAGAGCTCCTACAATGAGCAGTTCTTC. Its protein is CASSEYPGGKSSYNEQFF.